This passage covers 23 T cell receptor beta chains from one sample sequenced in a study of cytomegalovirus exposure and HLA in healthy donors. PCR amplification relied on 60 Vbeta primers (plus 13 Jbeta primers). The assay was immunoSEQ multiplex PCR, and TCRdb's table has in-frame clones only and misses some. The data hold 160,000 or so clones, with less than 85% observed a single time. Sample: PBMCs. Every receptor here comes from a man in his forties or fifties in good health and CMV-seronegative.

The chain links TRBV21-1 to TRBJ2-5; TRBD2 was called by the table and not checked on the DNA. TRBV21-1 is assigned pseudogene status. CDR3 size: 14 residues. CDR3 residues: CASSKVHGGETQYF. The CDR3 DNA sequence: TGTGCCAGCAGCAAAGTGCACGGGGGAGAGACCCAGTACTTC.

This clone has just a few counts. As DNA, the CDR3 is TGTGCCAGCCGGGAGCGGGGAGTTAGCACAGATACGCAGTATTTT. It yields the protein CASRERGVSTDTQYF. The genes are TRBV28 and TRBJ2-3, with TRBD2 identical over 7 bases. V shed 8 bases and J 0 bases; nucleotides not matched to a gene: 8. Germline values: CDR1 MDHEN, CDR2 SYDVKM. The CDR3 is made up of 15 amino acids. The full variable domain, with the rest looked up from reference TRBV28 and TRBJ2-3, is DVKVTQSSRYLVKRTGEKVFLECVQDMDHENMFWYRQDPGLGLRLIYFSYDVKMKEKGDIPEGYSVSREKKERFSLILESASTNQTSMYLCASRERGVSTDTQYFGPGTRLTVL.

The chain is built from TRBV2 and TRBJ2-6, with a tentative D call TRBD1 (5 bases). The germline gives CDR1 SNHLY, CDR2 FYNNEI. Trimming stripped 8 bases from V and 0 bases from J, with 5 bases between. This CDR3 contains 13 residues. DNA for the CDR3: TGTGCCAGCGACAGCTCTGGGGCCAACGTCCTGACTTTC. It yields the protein CASDSSGANVLTF.

The chain uses TRBV6-1 and TRBJ2-7; 7 nucleotides match TRBD1. Unmatched junction bases numbered 9, after V lost 2 bases and J lost 2 bases. CDR3 length: 16 amino acids. From germline, CDR1 is MNHNS and CDR2 SASEGT. This CDR3 reads CASSETVQGVAYEQYF. DNA of the CDR3: TGTGCCAGCAGTGAAACGGTCCAGGGGGTGGCCTACGAGCAGTACTTC.

This chain connects TRBV7-8 to TRBJ2-7; 8 bases align to TRBD1. The CDR3 is made up of 12 amino acids. The ends lost 5 bases at V and 5 bases at J; junction bases unmatched: 2. Germline values: CDR1 SGHVS, CDR2 FQNEAQ. The CDR3 DNA sequence: TGTGCCAGCAGCCGGACAGGGAACGAGCAGTACTTC. Encoded protein: CASSRTGNEQYF.

The rearrangement uses TRBV18 and TRBJ2-1; 12 nucleotides align to TRBD2. This CDR3 contains 16 residues. Losses at the gene ends were 4 bases for V and 7 bases for J; bases not matched to a gene: 8. CDR1 is KGHSH, CDR2 LQKENI, per germline. The CDR3 sequence is CASSLMLAGGPNEQFF. The CDR3 region has the DNA TGTGCCAGCTCACTTATGCTAGCGGGGGGGCCGAATGAGCAGTTCTTC.

DNA for the CDR3: TGTGCCAGCAGCTTAGCCCCGGGACAGTTCTACGAGCAGTACTTC. Residues: CASSLAPGQFYEQYF. The V call is TRBV7-8, the J call TRBJ2-7; TRBD1 aligns across 7 bases. V shed 0 bases, J shed 3 bases, and the junction held 5 bases outside the gene matches. Looked up from germline, CDR1 is SGHVS and CDR2 is FQNEAQ. The CDR3 spans 15 residues. Drawing the rest from reference TRBV7-8 and TRBJ2-7, the complete variable domain is GAGVSQSPRYKVAKRGQDVALRCDPISGHVSLFWYQQALGQGPEFLTYFQNEAQLDKSGLPSDRFFAERPEGSVSTLKIQRTQQEDSAVYLCASSLAPGQFYEQYFGPGTRLTVT.

In this sample, this clone turned up a few times. The chain couples TRBV29-1 to TRBJ1-5; no definite D call. CDR1 is SQVTM, CDR2 ANQGSEA, per germline. Trimming took off 6 bases at V and 0 bases at J, with 9 bases between the two ends. CDR3 length: 13 amino acids. For the CDR3, the DNA is TGCAGCGTCGGGATCAGTAGCAATCAGCCCCAGCATTTT. This sequence encodes CSVGISSNQPQHF.

This clone was counted a few times. The chain couples TRBV19 to TRBJ1-5, with a weak D call TRBD1 (6 bases). The CDR3 is made up of 15 amino acids. CDR1 is LNHDA, CDR2 SQIVND, per germline (reference sequence). V lost 4 bases, J lost 3 bases, and 13 bases lay in between. The CDR3 DNA reads TGTGCCAGTAGTACCACAGGGTCTGCCAATCAGCCCCAGCATTTT. Protein: CASSTTGSANQPQHF.

J is TRBJ2-1 and V is TRBV9; 9 bases fit TRBD1. With 1 base clipped from V and 6 bases from J, the junction kept 5 bases outside the gene matches. Per germline, CDR1 SGDLS and CDR2 YYNGEE. This CDR3 is built from 15 residues. The CDR3 protein is CASSVFGTGINEQFF. The CDR3 DNA reads TGTGCCAGCAGCGTATTCGGGACAGGGATCAATGAGCAGTTCTTC.

This clone was picked up a small number of times. This chain uses TRBV9 with TRBJ2-6, with a weak D call TRBD2 (5 bases). V gave up 0 bases and J gave up 2 bases, with 9 bases separating them. This CDR3 contains 16 residues. Germline lookup yields CDR1 SGDLS and CDR2 YYNGEE. This chain's CDR3 is CASSVALGAGANVLTF. CDR3 in DNA: TGTGCCAGCAGCGTAGCTTTGGGAGCTGGGGCCAACGTCCTGACTTTC.

The chain joins TRBV6-6 to TRBJ1-5; TRBD1 agrees at 7 bases. V lost 0 bases, J lost 4 bases, and 3 bases stayed unmatched. This CDR3 comprises 15 residues. Germline CDR1 is MNHNY and CDR2 is SVGAGI (reference sequence). CDR3 nucleotides: TGTGCCAGCAGTTACTCGGGACAGATGAATCAGCCCCAGCATTTT. It codes for CASSYSGQMNQPQHF.

The rearrangement joins TRBV7-9 to TRBJ1-1, with D possibly TRBD1 on 6 matching bases. Germline V gene lookup returns CDR1 SEHNR and CDR2 FQNEAQ (reference sequence). V lost 6 bases, J lost 3 bases, and 11 bases lay in between. The CDR3 totals 13 residues. The CDR3, as DNA: TGTGCCAGCAGGGCGGACAGCTACACTGAAGCTTTCTTT. Its translation is CASRADSYTEAFF.

The gene calls are TRBV19 and TRBJ1-5, with a weak D call TRBD1 (5 bases). This CDR3 spans 15 amino acids. V lost 5 bases and J 5 bases, leaving 16 bases between the germline ends. Germline CDR1 LNHDA, CDR2 SQIVND (reference sequence). CDR3 region: CASSWASRGDQPQHF. The DNA of the CDR3 is TGTGCCAGTAGTTGGGCCTCAAGGGGCGATCAGCCCCAGCATTTT.

This clone was detected only a few times. The chain employs TRBV19 and TRBJ2-7; no definite D call. There are 17 residues in the CDR3. Trimming shortened V by 3 bases and J by 0 bases, and 18 bases separated the two germline ends. The germline CDR1 and CDR2 sequences are LNHDA and SQIVND (reference sequence). CDR3 amino acids: CASSMGYRPLNSYEQYF. In DNA, the CDR3 is TGTGCCAGTAGTATGGGCTATCGGCCCTTGAACTCCTACGAGCAGTACTTC.

The chain is built from TRBV6-1 and TRBJ1-3, with D uncertain. The CDR3 contains 13 residues. The germline V and J ends were trimmed by 7 bases and 2 bases, with 9 bases remaining between them. Germline loops: CDR1 MNHNS, CDR2 SASEGT. CDR3 nucleotides: TGTGCCAGCATTGCGAGGACTGGAAACACCATATATTTT. Translated: CASIARTGNTIYF.

This chain uses TRBV4-3 with TRBJ2-7; the D gene is possibly TRBD2 (6 bases). In germline, CDR1 is LGHNA, CDR2 YSLEER. CDR3 length: 15 amino acids. Trimming removed 0 bases from V and 5 bases from J, with 14 bases in between. The DNA of the CDR3 is TGCGCCAGCAGCCAAGAATTTTCGGGGGACCACGAGCAGTACTTC. The encoded protein is CASSQEFSGDHEQYF.

The rearrangement links TRBV13 to TRBJ2-2; 8 nucleotides agree with TRBD2. Looked up from germline, CDR1 is PRHDT and CDR2 is FYEKMQ (reference sequence). V trimming: 10 bases; J trimming: 0 bases; junction bases outside the gene matches: 10. The CDR3 loop spans 16 amino acids. Here the CDR3 reads CATRRLAGTNTGELFF. CDR3 bases: TGTGCCACCAGAAGATTAGCGGGGACGAACACCGGGGAGCTGTTTTTT.

The chain carries TRBV7-3 and TRBJ2-1, with 11 bases fitting TRBD2. The trim removed 5 bases at V and 8 bases at J, leaving 8 bases unmatched. The CDR3 loop spans 15 amino acids. CDR1 is SGHTA, CDR2 FQGTGA, per germline. The CDR3 region is CASSISGGAADEQFF. CDR3 DNA: TGTGCCAGCAGCATTAGCGGGGGGGCCGCTGATGAGCAGTTCTTC.

The chain has TRBV7-9 and TRBJ1-6, with TRBD1 identical over 8 bases. The trim removed 3 bases at V and 7 bases at J, leaving 5 bases unmatched. The CDR3 contains 15 residues. Per the germline V gene, CDR1 is SEHNR and CDR2 is FQNEAQ (reference sequence). The CDR3: CASSFQGALNSPLHF. The CDR3 nucleotides read TGTGCCAGCAGCTTCCAGGGGGCCCTAAATTCACCCCTCCACTTT.

CDR3 protein: CASSVDRLVGGESFF. The CDR3 DNA follows: TGTGCCAGCAGCGTTGACCGTTTGGTGGGGGGGGAATCTTTCTTT. The rearrangement joins TRBV5-5 to TRBJ1-1; D is possibly TRBD1 (5 bases). The V end was cut by 4 bases, the J end by 12 bases, with 25 bases between. The CDR3 totals 15 residues. In germline, CDR1 is SGHKS, CDR2 YYEKEE (reference sequence).

The chain is built from TRBV5-1 and TRBJ2-5; D is unclear. Per the germline V gene, CDR1 is SGHRS and CDR2 is YFSETQ. The length of the CDR3 is 17 residues. Deletions cut 0 bases from V and 1 base from J, with 16 bases between. The DNA of the CDR3 is TGCGCCAGCAGCTTGGTTGCAGGCCCCACGTCCCAAGAGACCCAGTACTTC. It translates to CASSLVAGPTSQETQYF.

The chain links TRBV9 to TRBJ2-2; 7 bases align to TRBD1. The CDR3 totals 15 residues. Germline V gives CDR1 SGDLS, CDR2 YYNGEE. J lost 7 bases, V lost 1 base, and 7 bases had no gene match. The CDR3 nucleotides read TGTGCCAGCAGCGTAACAGGGGCGTTGAGCGGGGAGCTGTTTTTT. Its protein is CASSVTGALSGELFF.